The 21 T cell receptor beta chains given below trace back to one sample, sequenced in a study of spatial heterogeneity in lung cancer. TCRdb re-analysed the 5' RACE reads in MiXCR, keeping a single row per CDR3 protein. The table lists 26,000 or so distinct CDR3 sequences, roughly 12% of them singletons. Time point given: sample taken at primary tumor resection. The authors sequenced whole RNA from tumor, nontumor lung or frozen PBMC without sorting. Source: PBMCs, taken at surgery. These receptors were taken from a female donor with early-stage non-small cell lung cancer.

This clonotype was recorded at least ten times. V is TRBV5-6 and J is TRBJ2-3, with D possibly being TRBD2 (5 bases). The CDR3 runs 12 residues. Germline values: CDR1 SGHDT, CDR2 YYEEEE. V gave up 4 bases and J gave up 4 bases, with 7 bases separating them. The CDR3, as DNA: TGTGCCAGCAGCCCGGGGTCAGATACGCAGTATTTT. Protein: CASSPGSDTQYF.

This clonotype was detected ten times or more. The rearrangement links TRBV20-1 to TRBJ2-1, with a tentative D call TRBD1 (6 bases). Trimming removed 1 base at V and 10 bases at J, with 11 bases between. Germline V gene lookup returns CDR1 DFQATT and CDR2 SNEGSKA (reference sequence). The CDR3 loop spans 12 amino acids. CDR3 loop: CSARGPGQEQFF. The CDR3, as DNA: TGCAGTGCTAGAGGCCCCGGACAGGAGCAGTTCTTC.

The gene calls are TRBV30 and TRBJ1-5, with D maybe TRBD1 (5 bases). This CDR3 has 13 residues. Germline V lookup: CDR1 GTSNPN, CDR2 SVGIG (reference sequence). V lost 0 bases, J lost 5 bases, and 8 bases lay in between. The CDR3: CAWSVVGDQPQHF. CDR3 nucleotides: TGTGCCTGGAGTGTAGTGGGGGATCAGCCCCAGCATTTT.

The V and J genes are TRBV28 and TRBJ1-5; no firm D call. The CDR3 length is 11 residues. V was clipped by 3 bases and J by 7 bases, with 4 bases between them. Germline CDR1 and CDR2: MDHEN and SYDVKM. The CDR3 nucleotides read TGTGCCAGCAGTTTCCCCCAGCCCCAGCATTTT. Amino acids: CASSFPQPQHF.

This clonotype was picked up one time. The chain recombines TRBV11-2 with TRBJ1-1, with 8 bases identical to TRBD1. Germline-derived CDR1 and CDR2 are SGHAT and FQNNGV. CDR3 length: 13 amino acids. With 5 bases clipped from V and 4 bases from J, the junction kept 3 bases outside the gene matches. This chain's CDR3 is CASSQQGGTEAFF. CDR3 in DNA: TGTGCCAGCAGCCAACAGGGGGGCACTGAAGCTTTCTTT. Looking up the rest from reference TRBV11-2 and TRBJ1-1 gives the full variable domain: EAGVAQSPRYKIIEKRQSVAFWCNPISGHATLYWYQQILGQGPKLLIQFQNNGVVDDSQLPKDRFSAERLKGVDSTLKIQPAKLEDSAVYLCASSQQGGTEAFFGQGTRLTVV.

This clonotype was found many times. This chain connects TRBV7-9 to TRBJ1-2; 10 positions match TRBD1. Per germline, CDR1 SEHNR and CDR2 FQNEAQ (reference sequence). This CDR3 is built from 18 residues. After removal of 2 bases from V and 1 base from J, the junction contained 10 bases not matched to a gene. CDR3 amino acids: CASSLSGGTGEFNYGYTF. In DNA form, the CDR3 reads TGTGCCAGCAGCTTATCTGGTGGGACAGGGGAGTTTAACTATGGCTACACCTTC.

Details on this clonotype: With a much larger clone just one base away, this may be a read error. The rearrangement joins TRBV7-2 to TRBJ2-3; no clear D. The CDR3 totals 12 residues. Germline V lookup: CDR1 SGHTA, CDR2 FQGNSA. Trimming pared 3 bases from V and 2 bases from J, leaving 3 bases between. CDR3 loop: CASSFNTDTQYF. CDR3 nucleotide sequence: TGTGCCAGCAGCTTTAACACAGATACGCAGTATTTT.

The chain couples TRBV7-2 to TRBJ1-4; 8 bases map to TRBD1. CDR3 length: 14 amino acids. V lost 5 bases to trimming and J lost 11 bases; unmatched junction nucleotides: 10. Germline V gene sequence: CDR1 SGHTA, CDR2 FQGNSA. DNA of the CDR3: TGTGCCAGCAGCGATGGACAGGGTTTTGGGAAACTGTTTTTT. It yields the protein CASSDGQGFGKLFF.

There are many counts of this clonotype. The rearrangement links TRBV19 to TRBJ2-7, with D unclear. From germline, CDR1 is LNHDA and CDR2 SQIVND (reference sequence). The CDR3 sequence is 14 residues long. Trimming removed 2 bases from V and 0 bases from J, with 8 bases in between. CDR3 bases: TGTGCCAGTAGTATAATGTCGAGCTCCTACGAGCAGTACTTC. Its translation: CASSIMSSSYEQYF.

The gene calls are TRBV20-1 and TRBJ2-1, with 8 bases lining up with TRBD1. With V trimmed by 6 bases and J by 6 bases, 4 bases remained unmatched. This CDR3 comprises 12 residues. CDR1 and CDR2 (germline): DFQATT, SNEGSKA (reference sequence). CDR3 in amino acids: CSALDRVNEQFF. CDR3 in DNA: TGCAGTGCCCTGGACAGGGTCAATGAGCAGTTCTTC.

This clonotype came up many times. The CDR3 DNA reads as TGTGCCACCAGCAGGACCGACTGGGGATTAGAGACCCAGTACTTC. It yields the protein CATSRTDWGLETQYF. The genes are TRBV15 and TRBJ2-5, with D hard to call. The germline V gene encodes CDR1 LNHNV and CDR2 YYDKDF (reference sequence). This CDR3 has 15 residues. Trimming left V 3 bases short and J 4 bases short, with 15 bases between.

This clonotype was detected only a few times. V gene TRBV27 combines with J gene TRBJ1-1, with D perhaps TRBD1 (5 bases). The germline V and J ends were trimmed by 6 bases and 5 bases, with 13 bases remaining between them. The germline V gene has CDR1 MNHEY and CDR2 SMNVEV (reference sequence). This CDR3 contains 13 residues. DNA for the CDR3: TGTGCCAGCAGACGACAGCGAGGGACTGAAGCTTTCTTT. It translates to CASRRQRGTEAFF.

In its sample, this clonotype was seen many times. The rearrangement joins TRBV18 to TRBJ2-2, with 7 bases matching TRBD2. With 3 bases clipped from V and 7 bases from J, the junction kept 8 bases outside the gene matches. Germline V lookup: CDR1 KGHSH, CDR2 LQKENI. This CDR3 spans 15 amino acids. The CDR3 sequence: CASSPRTRDGGELFF. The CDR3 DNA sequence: TGTGCCAGCTCACCGCGGACTAGGGATGGCGGGGAGCTGTTTTTT.

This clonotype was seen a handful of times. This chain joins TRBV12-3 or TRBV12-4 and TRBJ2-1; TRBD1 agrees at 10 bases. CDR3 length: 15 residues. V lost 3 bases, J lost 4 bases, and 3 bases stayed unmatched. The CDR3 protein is CASSLGQGFYNEQFF. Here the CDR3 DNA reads TGTGCCAGCAGTTTGGGACAGGGGTTTTACAATGAGCAGTTCTTC.

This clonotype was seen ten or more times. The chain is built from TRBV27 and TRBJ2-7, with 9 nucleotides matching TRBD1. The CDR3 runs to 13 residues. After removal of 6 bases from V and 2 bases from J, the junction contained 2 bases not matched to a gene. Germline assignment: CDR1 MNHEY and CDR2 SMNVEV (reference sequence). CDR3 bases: TGTGCCAGCAGGGGACAGGGCACCTACGAGCAGTACTTC. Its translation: CASRGQGTYEQYF.

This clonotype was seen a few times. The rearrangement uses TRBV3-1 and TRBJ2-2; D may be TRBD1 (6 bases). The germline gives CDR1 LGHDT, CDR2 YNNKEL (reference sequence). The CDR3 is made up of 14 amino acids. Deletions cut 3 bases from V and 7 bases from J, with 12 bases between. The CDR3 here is CASSHTGLGGELFF. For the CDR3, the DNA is TGTGCCAGCAGCCATACAGGGTTAGGCGGGGAGCTGTTTTTT.

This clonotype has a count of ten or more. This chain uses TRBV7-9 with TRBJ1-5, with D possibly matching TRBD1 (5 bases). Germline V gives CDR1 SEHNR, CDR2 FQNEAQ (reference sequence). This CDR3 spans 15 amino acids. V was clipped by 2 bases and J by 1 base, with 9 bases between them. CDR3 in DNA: TGTGCCAGCAGCTTACAGGGCTCCAGCAATCAGCCCCAGCATTTT. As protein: CASSLQGSSNQPQHF.

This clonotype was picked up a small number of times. The CDR3 sequence is CASSHSTSLYEQYF. CDR3 sequence (DNA): TGTGCCAGCAGCCACAGCACCTCCCTCTACGAGCAGTACTTC. V usage is TRBV3-1 and J usage is TRBJ2-7, with D unclear. Looked up from germline, CDR1 is LGHDT and CDR2 is YNNKEL (reference sequence). The V end lost 3 bases, the J end lost 3 bases, and 12 bases lay between the germline ends. CDR3 length equals 14 residues.

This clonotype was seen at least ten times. The CDR3 protein is CASSRGQGYNEQFF. The DNA of the CDR3 is TGCGCCAGCAGCCGAGGACAGGGATACAATGAGCAGTTCTTC. The chain has TRBV4-1 and TRBJ2-1, with 8 bases matching TRBD1. Trimming at V came to 4 bases and at J to 4 bases, leaving 3 bases not matched to a gene. The CDR3 is made up of 14 amino acids. Germline V gives CDR1 MGHRA, CDR2 YSYEKL.

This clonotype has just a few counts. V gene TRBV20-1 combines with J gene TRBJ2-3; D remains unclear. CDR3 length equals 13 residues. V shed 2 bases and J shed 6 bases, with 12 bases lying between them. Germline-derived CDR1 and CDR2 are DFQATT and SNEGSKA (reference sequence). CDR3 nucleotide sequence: TGCAGTGCTAGAAACCCGGTTTGGGATACGCAGTATTTT. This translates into CSARNPVWDTQYF.

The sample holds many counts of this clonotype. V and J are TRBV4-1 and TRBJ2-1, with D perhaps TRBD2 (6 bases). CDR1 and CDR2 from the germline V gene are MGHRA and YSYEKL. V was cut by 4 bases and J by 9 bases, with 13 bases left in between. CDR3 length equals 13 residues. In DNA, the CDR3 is TGCGCCAGCAGCCCGGAGGGACTCATTGAGCAGTTCTTC. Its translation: CASSPEGLIEQFF.